This T cell receptor (beta chain) was identified in a study of Ad26.COV2.S vaccination and SARS-CoV-2 variants. Study-wide results and limits: It is possible that the TCR breadth and depth analyses underestimated the total T cell responses. Vaccine and placebo recipients had comparable breadth of non-spike TCRs. Vaccinees showed greater spike-specific TCR breadth than placebo recipients.

This clone has a handful of counts. Its antigen is undetermined. This table comes from immunoSEQ multiplex PCR, and its TCRdb copy is limited to in-frame clones, with some not included. The sample has approximately 420,000 clones, around nine tenths seen once; the top ten hold less than 4.5%. This sample's treatment: 19 received Ad26.COV2.S at low or high dose, single or two shots; about 5 received placebo; per-sample allocation not given. Sampling occurred on day 63 after the first vaccine or placebo injection. Germline V gene lookup returns CDR1 SGHNT and CDR2 YYREEE (reference sequence). V lost 3 bases to trimming and J lost 4 bases, with 14 bases between them. There are 14 residues in the CDR3.

The sequences come from peripheral blood, collected in a trial of Ad26.COV2.S vaccine versus placebo. The chain carries TRBV5-4 and TRBJ2-7, with TRBD1 as a possible D gene (5 bases). The receptor was derived from a person aged 18-65 years who received the Ad26.COV2.S COVID-19 vaccine or a placebo. Here the CDR3 DNA reads TGTGCCAGCAGCTCTGACCCCGGACAATACGAGCAGTACTTC. It encodes CASSSDPGQYEQYF. The whole variable domain, filled in from reference TRBV5-4 and TRBJ2-7, reads ETGVTQSPTHLIKTRGQQVTLRCSSQSGHNTVSWYQQALGQGPQFIFQYYREEENGRGNFPPRFSGLQFPNYSSELNVNALELDDSALYLCASSSDPGQYEQYFGPGTRLTVT.